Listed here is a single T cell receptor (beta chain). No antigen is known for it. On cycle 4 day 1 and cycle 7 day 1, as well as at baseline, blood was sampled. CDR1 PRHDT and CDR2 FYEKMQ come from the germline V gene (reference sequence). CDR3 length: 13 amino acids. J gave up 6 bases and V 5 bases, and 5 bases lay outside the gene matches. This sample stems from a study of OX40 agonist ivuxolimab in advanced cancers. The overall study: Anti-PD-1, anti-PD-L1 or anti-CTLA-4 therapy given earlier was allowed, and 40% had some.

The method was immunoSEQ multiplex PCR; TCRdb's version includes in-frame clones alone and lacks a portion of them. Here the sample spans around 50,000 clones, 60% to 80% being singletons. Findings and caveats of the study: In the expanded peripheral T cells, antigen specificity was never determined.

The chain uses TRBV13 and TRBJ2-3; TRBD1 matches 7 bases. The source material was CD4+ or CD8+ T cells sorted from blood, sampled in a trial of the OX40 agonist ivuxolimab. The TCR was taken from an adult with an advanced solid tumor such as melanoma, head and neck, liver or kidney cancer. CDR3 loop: CASSPGRGDTQYF. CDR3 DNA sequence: TGTGCCAGCAGCCCGGGCAGGGGGGATACGCAGTATTTT.